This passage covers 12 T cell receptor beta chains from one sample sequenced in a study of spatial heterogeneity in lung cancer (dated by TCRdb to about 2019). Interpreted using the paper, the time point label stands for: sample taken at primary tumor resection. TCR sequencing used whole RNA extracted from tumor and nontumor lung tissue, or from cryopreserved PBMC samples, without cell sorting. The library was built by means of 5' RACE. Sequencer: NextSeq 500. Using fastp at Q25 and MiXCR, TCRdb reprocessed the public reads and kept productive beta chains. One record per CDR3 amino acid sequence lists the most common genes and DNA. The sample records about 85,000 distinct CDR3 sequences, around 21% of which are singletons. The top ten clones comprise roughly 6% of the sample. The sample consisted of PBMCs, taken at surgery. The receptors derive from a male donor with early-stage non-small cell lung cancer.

The CDR3 DNA follows: TGTGCCAGCAGCTCCACAGGGAACACCGGGGAGCTGTTTTTT. Translation: CASSSTGNTGELFF. The V gene is TRBV9, the J gene TRBJ2-2; maybe TRBD1 (5 bases). V dropped 4 bases and J dropped 1 base, with 8 bases sitting between them. This CDR3 is built from 14 residues. CDR1 is SGDLS and CDR2 is YYNGEE in the germline V gene.

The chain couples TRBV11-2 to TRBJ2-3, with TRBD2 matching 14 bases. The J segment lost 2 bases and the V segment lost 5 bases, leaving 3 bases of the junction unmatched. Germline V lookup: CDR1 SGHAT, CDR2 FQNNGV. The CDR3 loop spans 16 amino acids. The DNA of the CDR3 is TGTGCCAGCAGCCGGACTAGCGGGGGGACCACAGATACGCAGTATTTT. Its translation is CASSRTSGGTTDTQYF. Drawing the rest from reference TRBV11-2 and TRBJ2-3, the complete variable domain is EAGVAQSPRYKIIEKRQSVAFWCNPISGHATLYWYQQILGQGPKLLIQFQNNGVVDDSQLPKDRFSAERLKGVDSTLKIQPAKLEDSAVYLCASSRTSGGTTDTQYFGPGTRLTVL.

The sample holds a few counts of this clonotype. CDR3 residues: CSVDSSGNTIYF. The CDR3 DNA reads TGCAGCGTTGACAGCTCTGGAAACACCATATATTTT. The genes are TRBV29-1 and TRBJ1-3; unclear D gene. This CDR3 has 12 amino acids. Germline V lookup: CDR1 SQVTM, CDR2 ANQGSEA. Trimming took off 3 bases at V and 0 bases at J, with 3 bases between the two ends.

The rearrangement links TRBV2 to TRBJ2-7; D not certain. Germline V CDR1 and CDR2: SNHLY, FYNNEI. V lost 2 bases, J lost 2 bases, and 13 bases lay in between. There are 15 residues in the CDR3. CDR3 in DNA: TGTGCCAGCAGTGAATACCCCCCTCCTCCCTACGAGCAGTACTTC. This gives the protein CASSEYPPPPYEQYF.

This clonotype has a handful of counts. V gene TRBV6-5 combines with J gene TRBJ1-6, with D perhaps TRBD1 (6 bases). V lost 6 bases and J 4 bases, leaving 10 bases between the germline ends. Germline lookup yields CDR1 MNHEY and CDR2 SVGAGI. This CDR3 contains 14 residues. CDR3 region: CASRHRVYNSPLHF. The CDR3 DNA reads TGTGCCAGCAGGCACAGGGTTTATAATTCACCCCTCCACTTT.

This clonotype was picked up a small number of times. The CDR3: CASSQEGRGNTGELFF. CDR3 bases: TGTGCCAGCAGCCAAGAAGGCAGGGGAAACACCGGGGAGCTGTTTTTT. The chain carries TRBV3-1 and TRBJ2-2, with D perhaps TRBD1 (6 bases). The germline V and J ends were trimmed by 0 bases and 2 bases, with 10 bases remaining between them. The CDR3 runs 16 residues. CDR1 LGHDT and CDR2 YNNKEL come from the germline V gene (reference sequence).

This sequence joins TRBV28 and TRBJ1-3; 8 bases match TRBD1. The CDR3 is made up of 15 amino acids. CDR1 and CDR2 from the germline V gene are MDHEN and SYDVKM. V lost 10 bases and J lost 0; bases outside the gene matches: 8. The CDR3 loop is CATYRDRFSGNTIYF. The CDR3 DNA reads TGTGCCACGTACCGGGACAGGTTCTCTGGAAACACCATATATTTT.

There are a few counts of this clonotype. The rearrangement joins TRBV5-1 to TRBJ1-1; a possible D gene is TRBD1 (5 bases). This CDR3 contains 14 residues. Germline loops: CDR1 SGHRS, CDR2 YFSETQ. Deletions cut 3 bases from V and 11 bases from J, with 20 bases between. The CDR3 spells CASSYKGPEVEAFF. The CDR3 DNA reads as TGCGCCAGCAGCTATAAGGGACCGGAGGTCGAGGCTTTCTTT.

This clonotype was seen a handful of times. Here the CDR3 reads CASSQQGQEELNEQFF. The CDR3 DNA follows: TGTGCCAGCAGCCAACAGGGTCAAGAAGAGTTGAATGAGCAGTTCTTC. The V and J genes are TRBV4-2 and TRBJ2-1, with D possibly matching TRBD1 (5 bases). This CDR3 comprises 16 residues. The germline CDR1 and CDR2 sequences are LGHNA and YNFKEQ. The V and J ends lost 2 bases and 7 bases respectively, with 18 bases between them.

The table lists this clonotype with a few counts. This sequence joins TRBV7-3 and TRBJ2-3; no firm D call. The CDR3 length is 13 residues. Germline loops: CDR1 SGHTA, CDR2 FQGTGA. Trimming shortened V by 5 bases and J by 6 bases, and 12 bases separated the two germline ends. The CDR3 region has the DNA TGTGCCAGCAGCCCTCCCGGGCAGGATACGCAGTATTTT. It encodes CASSPPGQDTQYF.

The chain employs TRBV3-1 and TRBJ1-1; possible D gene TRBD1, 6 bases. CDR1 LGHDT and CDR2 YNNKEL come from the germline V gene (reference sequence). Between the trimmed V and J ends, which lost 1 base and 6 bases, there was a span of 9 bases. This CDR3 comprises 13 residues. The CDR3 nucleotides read TGTGCCAGCAGCCAAGGACAGGTTCCTGAAGCTTTCTTT. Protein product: CASSQGQVPEAFF.

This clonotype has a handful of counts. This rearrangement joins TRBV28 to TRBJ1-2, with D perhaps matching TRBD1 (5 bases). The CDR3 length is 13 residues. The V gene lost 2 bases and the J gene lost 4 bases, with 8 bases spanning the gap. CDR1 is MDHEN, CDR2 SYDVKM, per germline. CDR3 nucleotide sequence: TGTGCCAGCAGTTTAGCGGGGCGCTATGGCTACACCTTC. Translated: CASSLAGRYGYTF.